This T cell receptor beta chain derives from a study of post-analysis software for immune sequencing data. Whole-study results and caveats: Four or five TRBV segments were more frequent in patients than controls; TRBV5-6, TRBV5-1 and TRBV20-1 belonged to this group. Samples from one preparation batch, clustered by F measure, grouped strongly together.

cDNA libraries of TCR beta carried unique molecular identifiers. Using its own MiXCR run on the PCR reads, TCRdb lists one record per CDR3 protein. The data show roughly 730,000 distinct CDR3 sequences, 25% to 30% seen once. This clonotype was detected many times. Its antigen is currently unknown. The germline V gene has CDR1 DFQATT and CDR2 SNEGSKA (reference sequence). V dropped 2 bases and J dropped 2; count of bases not matched to a gene: 8. The CDR3 is 16 residues long. The gene calls are TRBV20-1 and TRBJ2-5; 10 nucleotides align to TRBD2. The clonotype was recovered from a girl aged 5 to 17 with multiple sclerosis. The sample was blood. This CDR3 reads CSARRPAGGIQETQYF. CDR3 nucleotide sequence: TGCAGTGCTAGACGTCCAGCGGGAGGGATTCAAGAGACCCAGTACTTC.